This T cell receptor (beta chain) was recovered during a study of cytotoxic CD8 clonotypes in ibrutinib-treated CLL. The CDR3 is 14 amino acids. Germline V lookup: CDR1 KGHSH, CDR2 LQKENI. Trimming removed 3 bases from V and 6 bases from J, with 11 bases in between. Measured with immunoSEQ multiplex PCR; TCRdb has only the in-frame clones, and not every one. The repertoire holds approximately 200,000 clones, with roughly 72% as singletons. This clonotype was sampled from a human donor with chronic lymphocytic leukemia. Material: PBMCs, obtained after 24 months of ibrutinib treatment. The V and J genes are TRBV18 and TRBJ1-4; D not resolved. The CDR3 nucleotides are TGTGCCAGCTCACCTTTGTTGACGGATGAAAAACTGTTTTTT. Translated, it gives CASSPLLTDEKLFF. The complete variable domain, with remaining parts taken from reference TRBV18 and TRBJ1-4, reads NAGVMQNPRHLVRRRGQEARLRCSPMKGHSHVYWYRQLPEEGLKFMVYLQKENIIDESGMPKERFSAEFPKEGPSILRIQQVVRGDSAAYFCASSPLLTDEKLFFGSGTQLSVL.